This T cell receptor beta chain came from a study of T-cell reconstitution after alpha-beta-depleted transplantation in children. A TCRbeta library incorporating unique molecular identifiers was prepared. MiXCR was run by TCRdb on the PCR reads, yielding one entry per CDR3 protein. The table records about 340,000 distinct CDR3 sequences, around 10% of them present only once. The germline V and J ends were trimmed by 0 bases and 6 bases, with 6 bases remaining between them. CDR1 and CDR2 (germline): DFQATT, SNEGSKA (reference sequence). The CDR3 covers 11 residues. A few counts support this clonotype. Material: PBMCs from the stem cell graft donor, obtained from the stem cell graft. This clonotype was sampled from a human donor who donated a stem cell graft to a child with acute lymphoblastic leukemia. The chain has TRBV20-1 and TRBJ2-7; tentative D call: TRBD1 (6 bases). The CDR3 DNA is TGCAGTGCTAGAGACAGGGGCGAGCAGTACTTC. As protein: CSARDRGEQYF.